The 28 T cell receptor beta chains listed next were all sequenced from one sample in a study of radiotherapy plus CTLA-4 blockade in lung cancer. Assay: immunoSEQ multiplex PCR; the TCRdb copy retains only in-frame clones and omits some. The profile covers around 99,000 clones, with 80% to 90% appearing a single time and 4% to 6% taken by the ten largest. The source was peripheral blood, collected from a patient treated with radiotherapy plus ipilimumab. Every receptor here comes from a human donor with non-small cell lung cancer that progressed on radiotherapy plus ipilimumab.

The V and J genes are TRBV5-5 and TRBJ2-1; no clear D. The CDR3 sequence is 13 residues long. V was shortened by 0 bases and J by 7 bases, with 8 bases between the two germline ends. CDR1 and CDR2 from the germline V gene are SGHKS and YYEKEE (reference sequence). Here the CDR3 reads CASSLGVWNEQFF. CDR3 sequence (DNA): TGTGCCAGCAGCTTGGGAGTTTGGAATGAGCAGTTCTTC.

This rearrangement joins TRBV9 to TRBJ2-1; 7 bases line up with TRBD1. Germline CDR1 is SGDLS and CDR2 is YYNGEE. Germline trimming cut 4 bases from V and 9 bases from J; bases unmatched to any gene: 1. The CDR3 is made up of 11 amino acids. The CDR3 bases are TGTGCCAGCAGCCCAGGGGGTGAGCAGTTCTTC. As protein: CASSPGGEQFF.

The gene calls are TRBV5-4 and TRBJ2-7; 8 nucleotides agree with TRBD2. The V gene's germline CDR1 is SGHNT and CDR2 YYREEE (reference sequence). The CDR3 extends over 14 amino acids. V trimming: 2 bases; J trimming: 1 base; junction bases outside the gene matches: 2. In nucleotides, the CDR3 is TGTGCCAGCAGCTTTCTAGCGGGTTCCTACGAGCAGTACTTC. Translated, it gives CASSFLAGSYEQYF.

The CDR3 sequence: CASSTGSSGNTIYF. The CDR3 bases are TGTGCCAGCAGCACAGGGAGCTCTGGAAACACCATATATTTT. The V call is TRBV6-1, the J call TRBJ1-3, with D possibly matching TRBD1 (6 bases). CDR1 is MNHNS, CDR2 SASEGT, per germline. Trimming removed 6 bases at V and 0 bases at J, with 9 bases between. The CDR3 totals 14 residues.

The chain carries TRBV6-1 and TRBJ1-5; D remains ambiguous. Trimming stripped 4 bases from V and 5 bases from J, with 9 bases between. Germline assignment: CDR1 MNHNS and CDR2 SASEGT. This CDR3 has 13 amino acids. CDR3 in DNA: TGTGCCAGCAGTGCCGGGAGGGATCAGCCCCAGCATTTT. Translation: CASSAGRDQPQHF.

The table lists this clone with a count of one. The chain uses TRBV29-1 and TRBJ2-2; 7 bases line up with TRBD1. The CDR3 sequence is 14 residues long. After removal of 6 bases from V and 6 bases from J, the junction contained 10 bases not matched to a gene. Germline V gene lookup returns CDR1 SQVTM and CDR2 ANQGSEA. CDR3 amino acids: CSVSDRVGSGELFF. CDR3 DNA sequence: TGCAGCGTATCCGACAGGGTAGGGTCCGGGGAGCTGTTTTTT.

The gene calls are TRBV18 and TRBJ2-7, with D uncertain. Germline lookup yields CDR1 KGHSH and CDR2 LQKENI. V was trimmed by 3 bases and J by 4 bases, leaving 13 bases between them. The CDR3 is 14 residues long. CDR3 in DNA: TGTGCCAGCTCACCCTCGAGCCCCGGGTACGAGCAGTACTTC. Translating it yields CASSPSSPGYEQYF.

This chain uses TRBV6-5 with TRBJ1-5, with 11 nucleotides matching TRBD1. The CDR3 length is 14 residues. V shed 4 bases, J shed 7 bases, and the junction held 3 bases outside the gene matches. Germline loops: CDR1 MNHEY, CDR2 SVGAGI. The CDR3 reads CASSFGQGAQPQHF. The CDR3 region has the DNA TGTGCCAGCAGTTTCGGACAGGGGGCCCAGCCCCAGCATTTT.

This chain joins TRBV5-1 and TRBJ2-1; 12 bases agree with TRBD2. Germline loops: CDR1 SGHRS, CDR2 YFSETQ. The V segment lost 5 bases and the J segment 4 bases; nucleotides outside the gene matches: 7. This CDR3 is 16 amino acids long. CDR3 residues: CASRGTSGPLYNEQFF. The CDR3 region has the DNA TGCGCCAGCAGAGGGACTAGCGGGCCGTTATACAATGAGCAGTTCTTC.

This sequence joins TRBV11-2 and TRBJ2-7; D could derive from TRBD1 or TRBD2 (5 bases each). The V end lost 1 base, the J end lost 1 base, and 8 bases lay between the germline ends. CDR3 length: 14 amino acids. The V gene's germline CDR1 is SGHAT and CDR2 FQNNGV. CDR3 in DNA: TGTGCCAGCAGCTTAGGGGGGAAATCCTACGAGCAGTACTTC. It is translated as CASSLGGKSYEQYF.

This clone was detected only once. J is TRBJ2-2 and V is TRBV2; TRBD1 aligns across 9 bases. V lost 7 bases to trimming and J lost 5 bases; unmatched junction nucleotides: 11. CDR1 is SNHLY, CDR2 FYNNEI, per germline. The CDR3 runs 16 residues. The CDR3 DNA reads as TGTGCCAGCAACCAACAGGGGGCATTGGGTACCGGGGAGCTGTTTTTT. Translating it yields CASNQQGALGTGELFF.

Only a few counts were recorded for this clone. This chain uses TRBV7-2 with TRBJ1-2, with unresolved D. V dropped 2 bases and J dropped 5 bases, with 9 bases sitting between them. Per the germline V gene, CDR1 is SGHTA and CDR2 is FQGNSA. The CDR3 has 13 residues. The CDR3 sequence: CASSLFSPYGYTF. The CDR3 region has the DNA TGTGCCAGCAGCTTATTCAGCCCGTATGGCTACACCTTC.

This clone appeared a few times. The chain uses TRBV7-6 and TRBJ2-7; TRBD2 matches 7 bases. With V trimmed by 5 bases and J by 1 base, 8 bases remained unmatched. Germline assignment: CDR1 SGHVS and CDR2 FNYEAQ. The CDR3 consists of 15 residues. CDR3 in DNA: TGTGCCAGCAGCGTCGGGGAGGGGTCTTCCTACGAGCAGTACTTC. Translation: CASSVGEGSSYEQYF.

As to this clone: This sample also contains other DNA sequences that code for the same CDR3. The chain is built from TRBV7-9 and TRBJ2-3, with D hard to call. V lost 1 base and J lost 0, with 5 bases in between. The CDR3 spans 14 residues. Germline lookup yields CDR1 SEHNR and CDR2 FQNEAQ (reference sequence). CDR3 bases: TGTGCCAGCAGCTTAGGGTTAAGCACAGATACGCAGTATTTT. This sequence encodes CASSLGLSTDTQYF.

The V gene is TRBV7-9, the J gene TRBJ2-5, with D tentatively TRBD1 (6 bases). CDR1 is SEHNR, CDR2 FQNEAQ, per germline (reference sequence). V lost 7 bases and J 3 bases, leaving 18 bases between the germline ends. CDR3 size: 15 residues. In DNA form, the CDR3 reads TGTGCCAGCACCCTATGGGGGCCCAGGGAAGAGACCCAGTACTTC. The encoded protein is CASTLWGPREETQYF.

This clone occurred once. The J gene is TRBJ2-1, the V gene TRBV5-1; 9 bases agree with TRBD2. Trimming took 1 base from V and 0 from J; bases not matched to a gene: 2. CDR3 size: 16 residues. CDR1 is SGHRS, CDR2 YFSETQ, per germline. The DNA of the CDR3 is TGCGCCAGCAGCTTGAGCGGGAGGCCCTCCTACAATGAGCAGTTCTTC. This translates into CASSLSGRPSYNEQFF.

This rearrangement joins TRBV6-5 to TRBJ1-2, with 7 bases lining up with TRBD1. Per germline, CDR1 MNHEY and CDR2 SVGAGI. Losses at the gene ends were 2 bases for V and 5 bases for J; bases not matched to a gene: 8. The CDR3 is made up of 15 amino acids. This CDR3 reads CASSYDFKTGYGYTF. The DNA of the CDR3 is TGTGCCAGCAGTTACGATTTCAAGACAGGGTATGGCTACACCTTC.

The chain links TRBV21-1 to TRBJ1-1. TRBV21-1 is described as a pseudogene. The CDR3 sequence is 15 residues long. The CDR3 bases are TGTGCCAGCAGCAAAAGCAGGGAGACTAACACTGAAGCTTTCTTT. It translates to CASSKSRETNTEAFF.

This rearrangement joins TRBV5-1 to TRBJ1-1, with D hard to call. The CDR3 loop spans 14 amino acids. CDR1 is SGHRS, CDR2 YFSETQ, per germline. Trimming pared 0 bases from V and 0 bases from J, leaving 6 bases between. CDR3 in DNA: TGCGCCAGCAGCTTGGATACACTGAACACTGAAGCTTTCTTT. Protein sequence: CASSLDTLNTEAFF.

The chain recombines TRBV6-6 with TRBJ2-2; 8 bases map to TRBD1. The CDR3 runs 16 residues. J was trimmed by 5 bases and V by 4 bases; bases with no gene match: 9. Germline V gene data show CDR1 as MNHNY and CDR2 as SVGAGI (reference sequence). The CDR3 DNA follows: TGTGCCAGCAGTTTACCGGGACAGGTTGAGACCGGGGAGCTGTTTTTT. Translating gives CASSLPGQVETGELFF.

The rearrangement links TRBV30 to TRBJ2-3; maybe TRBD2 (6 bases). The CDR3 is 13 residues long. The germline gives CDR1 GTSNPN, CDR2 SVGIG (reference sequence). Trimming removed 2 bases from V and 4 bases from J, with 10 bases in between. The CDR3 nucleotides read TGTGCCTGGAGTATGGAGGGAGCAGATACGCAGTATTTT. Protein sequence: CAWSMEGADTQYF.

The chain is built from TRBV25-1 and TRBJ1-1; D perhaps matches TRBD1 (5 bases). CDR3 length equals 13 residues. Germline V gene lookup returns CDR1 MGHDK and CDR2 SYGVNS. V shed 5 bases and J shed 10 bases, with 17 bases lying between them. CDR3 nucleotides: TGTGCCAGCAGTAGGCAGGGATGGATTGTAGCTTTCTTT. Its translation is CASSRQGWIVAFF.

The chain recombines TRBV10-3 with TRBJ2-7; 8 bases are shared with TRBD2. The V gene end was trimmed by 5 bases and the J gene end by 3 bases; junction bases not matched to a gene: 9. CDR3 length: 15 amino acids. The germline V gene has CDR1 ENHRY and CDR2 SYGVKD. This CDR3 is CAISSSGTFNYEQYF. As DNA, the CDR3 is TGTGCCATCAGTAGTAGCGGGACGTTCAACTACGAGCAGTACTTC.

J is TRBJ2-6 and V is TRBV4-1; D ambiguous. This CDR3 is 14 amino acids long. The ends were cut back, 5 bases at V and 0 bases at J, with 5 bases in the middle. Germline V gene sequence: CDR1 MGHRA, CDR2 YSYEKL. The chain's CDR3 is CASSAISGANVLTF. CDR3 nucleotide sequence: TGCGCCAGCAGCGCGATCTCTGGGGCCAACGTCCTGACTTTC.

The CDR3 is CASTGTGQYGYTF. In nucleotides, the CDR3 is TGTGCCAGCACAGGGACAGGGCAATATGGCTACACCTTC. The chain has TRBV6-1 and TRBJ1-2; 9 bases are a match to TRBD1. Germline V gene sequence: CDR1 MNHNS, CDR2 SASEGT. This CDR3 spans 13 amino acids. The V and J ends lost 7 bases and 5 bases, in that order; junction bases with no gene match: 5.

This clone was recorded only once. The chain couples TRBV14 to TRBJ2-2, with D hard to call. This CDR3 contains 15 residues. In germline, CDR1 is SGHDN, CDR2 FVKESK. Between the trimmed V and J ends, which lost 1 base and 2 bases, there was a span of 8 bases. The CDR3 region is CASSQVQPNTGELFF. Here the CDR3 DNA reads TGTGCCAGCAGCCAAGTTCAGCCCAACACCGGGGAGCTGTTTTTT.

This clone was seen more than once but under ten times. V is TRBV5-4 and J is TRBJ2-5; 11 nucleotides match TRBD2. Germline-derived CDR1 and CDR2 are SGHNT and YYREEE (reference sequence). V lost 7 bases to trimming and J lost 5 bases; unmatched junction nucleotides: 16. There are 17 residues in the CDR3. The CDR3 loop is CASHKMSSGRAGETQYF. The CDR3, as DNA: TGTGCCAGCCATAAAATGAGTAGCGGGAGGGCCGGGGAGACCCAGTACTTC.

The CDR3 nucleotides are TGCGCCAGCAGCTTACCCCCTGGGACTAGTTACAATGAGCAGTTCTTC. Its translation: CASSLPPGTSYNEQFF. The chain links TRBV5-1 to TRBJ2-1, with 8 bases that match TRBD2. The CDR3 is 16 amino acids. The V segment lost 2 bases and the J segment 4 bases; nucleotides outside the gene matches: 8. CDR1 is SGHRS, CDR2 YFSETQ, per germline.